These 21 T cell receptor beta chains share one sample of origin, sequenced in a study of human T cells and chemical hapten exposure. TCRdb reprocessed the RACE reads via MiXCR and lists one record per CDR3 protein. The table has 84,000 or so distinct CDR3 sequences, around 9.6% seen once. Described time point: patch test 2, 6 weeks after DPC sensitization. Stated treatment: therapeutic diphenylcyclopropenone sensitization with weekly scalp DPC. Sequenced here: whole blood, sampled in connection with sensitization to the hapten diphenylcyclopropenone (DPC). These receptors came from a woman between 25 and 40 years old with alopecia areata. Some clones in this sample may be carry-over from other donors' samples.

This clonotype appeared a few times. The chain recombines TRBV9 with TRBJ2-2; the D gene is possibly TRBD2 (6 bases). This CDR3 has 16 residues. V was pared by 1 base and J by 0 bases, with 10 bases between. Germline loops: CDR1 SGDLS, CDR2 YYNGEE. This CDR3 reads CASSVKPGANTGELFF. As DNA, the CDR3 is TGTGCCAGCAGCGTAAAGCCGGGGGCGAACACCGGGGAGCTGTTTTTT.

This clonotype was recorded many times. An end of the junction differs from the germline gene, which may be a read error. The chain combines TRBV7-7 with TRBJ2-2; D unresolved. CDR3 length: 18 residues. The germline V gene encodes CDR1 SSHAT and CDR2 FNYEAQ (reference sequence). In DNA form, the CDR3 reads TGTGCTAGCAGCTTAGGATCGGCGTTCCGTGAGAACACCGGGGAGCTGTTTTTT. Translated, it gives CASSLGSAFRENTGELFF.

At least ten counts were recorded for this clonotype. The chain employs TRBV18 and TRBJ2-7; D is perhaps TRBD1 (7 bases). V lost 5 bases to trimming and J lost 2 bases, with 10 bases between them. Germline V gives CDR1 KGHSH, CDR2 LQKENI. CDR3 size: 13 residues. The CDR3: CASSAGQPYEQYF. Here the CDR3 DNA reads TGTGCCAGCTCAGCGGGACAGCCCTACGAGCAGTACTTC.

This clonotype was observed a few times. CDR3: CASSLPAGQSQYF. Written as DNA, the CDR3 is TGTGCCAGCAGCCTCCCGGCAGGGCAGTCCCAGTACTTC. The genes are TRBV5-6 and TRBJ2-5, with a possible D match to TRBD1 (5 bases). Germline V lookup: CDR1 SGHDT, CDR2 YYEEEE. This CDR3 spans 13 amino acids. V lost 4 bases, J lost 9 bases, and 16 bases lay in between.

Only a few counts were recorded for this clonotype. V usage is TRBV19 and J usage is TRBJ2-5; 14 nucleotides line up with TRBD2. The CDR3 covers 16 residues. Looked up from germline, CDR1 is LNHDA and CDR2 is SQIVND (reference sequence). V lost 4 bases and J lost 5; bases outside the gene matches: 6. CDR3 region: CASSNAGLAGEETQYF. The CDR3 bases are TGTGCCAGTAGTAATGCGGGACTAGCGGGGGAGGAGACCCAGTACTTC.

Only a few counts were recorded for this clonotype. This chain links TRBV28 with TRBJ1-1; 10 bases match TRBD1. The V segment lost 8 bases and the J segment 2 bases; nucleotides outside the gene matches: 11. This CDR3 is 16 amino acids long. Per the germline V gene, CDR1 is MDHEN and CDR2 is SYDVKM. CDR3: CASFVPGQGPNTEAFF. In nucleotides, the CDR3 is TGTGCCAGCTTCGTCCCGGGACAGGGGCCAAACACTGAAGCTTTCTTT.

This clonotype has a count of ten or more. The genes are TRBV28 and TRBJ1-5; no clear D gene. The CDR3 is made up of 13 amino acids. Trimming removed 4 bases at V and 11 bases at J, with 15 bases between. Germline loops: CDR1 MDHEN, CDR2 SYDVKM. CDR3 residues: CASSSPTILSQHF. The CDR3 DNA follows: TGTGCCAGCAGTTCCCCGACAATTCTTTCCCAGCATTTT.

This clonotype appeared many times. The J gene is TRBJ1-4, the V gene TRBV12-3 or TRBV12-4; D gene ambiguous. The length of the CDR3 is 14 residues. V gave up 4 bases and J gave up 7 bases, with 13 bases separating them. The CDR3, as DNA: TGTGCCAGCAGTTCCGGGGAGGGAGGTGAAAAACTGTTTTTT. This encodes CASSSGEGGEKLFF.

This clonotype was observed at least ten times. The chain carries TRBV12-3 or TRBV12-4 and TRBJ2-5, with unresolved D. V lost 2 bases to trimming and J lost 1 base, with 11 bases between them. CDR3 length: 15 residues. The CDR3 bases are TGTGCCAGCAGTTTAAAGTCGGCAATCCAAGAGACCCAGTACTTC. This gives the protein CASSLKSAIQETQYF.

The sample holds many counts of this clonotype. The chain recombines TRBV7-2 with TRBJ2-3; D ambiguous. V dropped 7 bases and J dropped 0 bases, with 14 bases sitting between them. The CDR3 extends over 15 amino acids. The germline V gene has CDR1 SGHTA and CDR2 FQGNSA. CDR3 nucleotides: TGTGCCAGCACCCTGGACGGAACTAGCACAGATACGCAGTATTTT. Translation: CASTLDGTSTDTQYF. The variable domain in full, completed from reference TRBV7-2 and TRBJ2-3, reads GAGVSQSPSNKVTEKGKDVELRCDPISGHTALYWYRQSLGQGLEFLIYFQGNSAPDKSGLPSDRFSAERTGGSVSTLTIQRTQQEDSAVYLCASTLDGTSTDTQYFGPGTRLTVL.

The sample holds many counts of this clonotype. This chain uses TRBV6-6 with TRBJ1-5, with D perhaps TRBD1 (5 bases). This CDR3 has 17 residues. CDR1 is MNHNY, CDR2 SVGAGI, per germline (reference sequence). The V gene lost 0 bases and the J gene lost 3 bases, with 15 bases spanning the gap. CDR3 residues: CASSYSIGGMDNQPQHF. As DNA, the CDR3 is TGTGCCAGCAGTTACTCGATTGGGGGAATGGACAATCAGCCCCAGCATTTT.

This clonotype appeared many times. The J gene is TRBJ1-3, the V gene TRBV10-3; TRBD1 matches 9 bases. CDR3 length: 20 residues. In germline, CDR1 is ENHRY, CDR2 SYGVKD. The V gene end was trimmed by 6 bases and the J gene end by 4 bases; junction bases not matched to a gene: 22. CDR3 protein: CAISEVRPRGQGFEGNTIYF. The CDR3 DNA follows: TGTGCCATCAGCGAAGTTCGCCCCCGGGGACAGGGCTTCGAAGGAAACACCATATATTTT.

This clonotype was detected many times. V and J are TRBV10-2 and TRBJ2-1; TRBD2 aligns across 8 bases. The V segment lost 8 bases and the J segment 1 base; nucleotides outside the gene matches: 13. Germline-derived CDR1 and CDR2 are WSHSY and SAAADI. This CDR3 has 17 amino acids. The CDR3 here is CASSLDLGLVSYNEQFF. The CDR3 bases are TGCGCCAGCTCCTTAGACTTGGGACTAGTGTCCTACAATGAGCAGTTCTTC.

This clonotype was observed at least ten times. The V call is TRBV5-1, the J call TRBJ2-3; D is unclear. This CDR3 has 14 residues. Trimming pared 6 bases from V and 4 bases from J, leaving 15 bases between. Germline V gives CDR1 SGHRS, CDR2 YFSETQ. The CDR3 DNA is TGCGCCAGCAAGGTGACTTGGTCGTCAGATACGCAGTATTTT. Protein product: CASKVTWSSDTQYF.

At least ten counts were recorded for this clonotype. CDR3 nucleotide sequence: TGTGCCAGCGTAGCGGACTCCTACAATGAGCAGTTCTTC. It translates to CASVADSYNEQFF. The chain carries TRBV2 and TRBJ2-1; a weak D match, TRBD2 (6 bases). In germline, CDR1 is SNHLY, CDR2 FYNNEI. V lost 8 bases, J lost 0 bases, and 8 bases lay in between. The CDR3 covers 13 residues.

This clonotype was seen a few times. This chain joins TRBV13 and TRBJ1-2; the match to TRBD1 covers 9 bases. Germline CDR1 PRHDT, CDR2 FYEKMQ (reference sequence). CDR3 length equals 17 residues. V lost 0 bases, J lost 2 bases, and 7 bases stayed unmatched. The chain's CDR3 is CASSLGSGTGRNYGYTF. The CDR3 DNA reads TGTGCCAGCAGCTTAGGGTCGGGGACAGGGAGGAACTATGGCTACACCTTC.

At least ten counts were recorded for this clonotype. The chain joins TRBV29-1 to TRBJ2-5; TRBD2 aligns across 13 bases. Germline V gene sequence: CDR1 SQVTM, CDR2 ANQGSEA. The CDR3 is 16 residues long. V lost 3 bases, J lost 5 bases, and 9 bases stayed unmatched. CDR3 coding DNA: TGCAGCGTTGAGCCATTGACTAGCGGGAGGAGGGAGACCCAGTACTTC. This sequence encodes CSVEPLTSGRRETQYF.

The chain is built from TRBV28 and TRBJ1-1; 9 bases are shared with TRBD1. The length of the CDR3 is 14 residues. The germline V gene has CDR1 MDHEN and CDR2 SYDVKM. J gave up 5 bases and V 10 bases, and 11 bases lay outside the gene matches. The CDR3 DNA follows: TGTGCCACCGACCCACAGGGGGCGAGGACTGAAGCTTTCTTT. Translating it yields CATDPQGARTEAFF. Complete variable domain (other parts from reference TRBV28 and TRBJ1-1): DVKVTQSSRYLVKRTGEKVFLECVQDMDHENMFWYRQDPGLGLRLIYFSYDVKMKEKGDIPEGYSVSREKKERFSLILESASTNQTSMYLCATDPQGARTEAFFGQGTRLTVV.

This clonotype was seen a few times. The chain has TRBV29-1 and TRBJ2-1; 8 bases match TRBD2. CDR1 is SQVTM and CDR2 is ANQGSEA in the germline V gene. V shed 1 base and J 2 bases; nucleotides not matched to a gene: 10. CDR3 length: 17 amino acids. CDR3 sequence (DNA): TGCAGCGTTGAAGGTCCCTCGGGGGGGGCCCCCTACAATGAGCAGTTCTTC. Protein product: CSVEGPSGGAPYNEQFF.

This clonotype turned up a few times. The chain uses TRBV9 and TRBJ1-6; D is unclear. CDR1 and CDR2 (germline): SGDLS, YYNGEE. V lost 0 bases and J lost 0, with 4 bases in between. There are 15 residues in the CDR3. The CDR3 coding sequence is TGTGCCAGCAGCGTAGCCAGCTCCTATAATTCACCCCTCCACTTT. It yields the protein CASSVASSYNSPLHF.

This rearrangement joins TRBV29-1 to TRBJ1-1, with 8 bases fitting TRBD1. The CDR3 is 11 residues long. Germline loops: CDR1 SQVTM, CDR2 ANQGSEA. The V and J ends lost 7 bases and 7 bases, in that order; junction bases with no gene match: 5. The CDR3 nucleotides are TGCAGCGCGGGACAGGACCGTGAAGCTTTCTTT. Amino acids: CSAGQDREAFF.